What follows are 13 T cell receptor beta chains derived from one specimen sequenced in a study of cytomegalovirus exposure and HLA in healthy donors. It was with 60 Vbeta and 13 Jbeta primers that the PCR ran. Here immunoSEQ multiplex PCR was the method, and the copy in TCRdb shows in-frame clones only, minus some. The sample has 200,000 to 250,000 clones, and its top ten clones hold less than 1%. Sequencing was performed on PBMCs. These TCRs come from a woman in her twenties or thirties in good health and CMV-seropositive.

CDR3 coding DNA: TGCGCCAGCAGCCAAAACAGGGGACACACCGGGGAGCTGTTTTTT. Translated, it gives CASSQNRGHTGELFF. This chain joins TRBV4-3 and TRBJ2-2, with 7 bases fitting TRBD1. CDR3 length: 15 amino acids. Germline CDR1 reads LGHNA; CDR2 reads YSLEER. J gave up 3 bases and V 2 bases, and 3 bases lay outside the gene matches.

The rearrangement uses TRBV6-1 and TRBJ2-7, with D possibly being TRBD1 (6 bases). The ends were cut back, 7 bases at V and 3 bases at J, with 16 bases in the middle. Per the germline V gene, CDR1 is MNHNS and CDR2 is SASEGT. This CDR3 is 14 amino acids long. The CDR3 region is CASTGQQMLYEQYF. DNA of the CDR3: TGTGCCAGCACGGGACAACAAATGCTCTACGAGCAGTACTTC.

The V gene is TRBV4-3, the J gene TRBJ1-3, with TRBD1 matching over 11 bases. The germline V gene encodes CDR1 LGHNA and CDR2 YSLEER. CDR3 length: 15 residues. V shed 3 bases and J 9 bases; nucleotides not matched to a gene: 7. CDR3 sequence (DNA): TGCGCCAGCAGCCACCGGGACAGGGGGACGGGCACCATATATTTT. It yields the protein CASSHRDRGTGTIYF.

The genes are TRBV7-9 and TRBJ1-1; a weak D match, TRBD1 (5 bases). CDR1 and CDR2 (germline): SEHNR, FQNEAQ (reference sequence). Trimming left V 6 bases short and J 10 bases short, with 15 bases between. The CDR3 has 12 residues. The CDR3 DNA follows: TGTGCCAGCAGTCCCGGGGGAGTCACAGCTTTCTTT. Encoded protein: CASSPGGVTAFF. The full variable domain, its missing parts supplied by reference TRBV7-9 and TRBJ1-1, is DTGVSQNPRHKITKRGQNVTFRCDPISEHNRLYWYRQTLGQGPEFLTYFQNEAQLEKSRLLSDRFSAERPKGSFSTLEIQRTEQGDSAMYLCASSPGGVTAFFGQGTRLTVV.

The CDR3 is CASSLTTHQETQYF. The DNA of the CDR3 is TGTGCCAGCAGCCTAACTACCCACCAAGAGACCCAGTACTTC. This chain connects TRBV7-2 to TRBJ2-5; D is unclear. V was clipped by 5 bases and J by 0 bases, with 10 bases between them. The CDR3 has 14 residues. CDR1 and CDR2 (germline): SGHTA, FQGNSA. Together with reference TRBV7-2 and TRBJ2-5, the CDR3 gives the full variable domain: GAGVSQSPSNKVTEKGKDVELRCDPISGHTALYWYRQSLGQGLEFLIYFQGNSAPDKSGLPSDRFSAERTGGSVSTLTIQRTQQEDSAVYLCASSLTTHQETQYFGPGTRLLVL.

The chain carries TRBV11-1 and TRBJ2-3; 10 bases are a match to TRBD2. Losses at the gene ends were 8 bases for V and 0 bases for J; bases not matched to a gene: 2. Germline-derived CDR1 and CDR2 are SGHAT and FQDESV (reference sequence). The CDR3 totals 14 residues. CDR3 coding DNA: TGTGCCAGCGGTAGCGGGGGGAGCACAGATACGCAGTATTTT. It specifies CASGSGGSTDTQYF.

As DNA, the CDR3 is TGCGCCAGCAGCCAAGTGGCGGGGCAGGGGGTGTATGGCTACACCTTC. Protein: CASSQVAGQGVYGYTF. The rearrangement joins TRBV4-3 to TRBJ1-2; 7 nucleotides agree with TRBD1. From germline, CDR1 is LGHNA and CDR2 YSLEER. J was trimmed by 5 bases and V by 1 base; bases with no gene match: 10. The CDR3 covers 16 residues.

The chain couples TRBV19 to TRBJ2-3; 12 bases align to TRBD2. CDR3 length: 17 amino acids. The J segment lost 2 bases and the V segment lost 1 base, leaving 4 bases of the junction unmatched. CDR1 and CDR2 (germline): LNHDA, SQIVND (reference sequence). CDR3 region: CASSIVPSGGDTDTQYF. CDR3 nucleotide sequence: TGTGCCAGTAGTATAGTTCCTAGCGGGGGGGACACAGATACGCAGTATTTT. Together with reference TRBV19 and TRBJ2-3, the CDR3 gives the full variable domain: DGGITQSPKYLFRKEGQNVTLSCEQNLNHDAMYWYRQDPGQGLRLIYYSQIVNDFQKGDIAEGYSVSREKKESFPLTVTSAQKNPTAFYLCASSIVPSGGDTDTQYFGPGTRLTVL.

The gene calls are TRBV5-4 and TRBJ2-3; 9 nucleotides match TRBD2. V trimming: 1 base; J trimming: 3 bases; junction bases outside the gene matches: 9. The CDR3 is made up of 17 amino acids. Germline CDR1 reads SGHNT; CDR2 reads YYREEE (reference sequence). The CDR3 bases are TGTGCCAGCAGCTTGAAGCTAGCGGGATATAATACAGATACGCAGTATTTT. Its translation: CASSLKLAGYNTDTQYF.

The gene calls are TRBV10-1 and TRBJ2-4; 10 bases line up with TRBD1. J gave up 9 bases and V 6 bases, and 8 bases lay outside the gene matches. The CDR3 covers 14 residues. Germline-derived CDR1 and CDR2 are WNHNN and SYGVQD (reference sequence). In DNA, the CDR3 is TGCGCCAGCAGGGATACGGACAGGGGGGGCATTCAGTACTTC. Translating gives CASRDTDRGGIQYF.

The rearrangement links TRBV18 to TRBJ2-3; TRBD2 matches at 9 bases. Germline V gene sequence: CDR1 KGHSH, CDR2 LQKENI. This CDR3 contains 16 residues. J gave up 5 bases and V 4 bases, and 10 bases lay outside the gene matches. The CDR3 DNA is TGTGCCAGCTCACGGGTTAGCGGGAGTGGTGGAGATACGCAGTATTTT. Translation gives CASSRVSGSGGDTQYF.

The chain is built from TRBV2 and TRBJ2-7; 9 nucleotides line up with TRBD1. Germline values: CDR1 SNHLY, CDR2 FYNNEI. The CDR3 is 16 amino acids. With V trimmed by 4 bases and J by 5 bases, 12 bases remained unmatched. CDR3: CASSVPGQGSFNEQYF. CDR3 DNA: TGTGCCAGCAGTGTTCCGGGACAGGGCTCTTTCAACGAGCAGTACTTC.

The CDR3 bases are TGTGCCAGTCCCCAGGGGATTGGGGGGGAGCTGTTTTTT. Encoded protein: CASPQGIGGELFF. The chain joins TRBV19 to TRBJ2-2; weak D call: TRBD1 (6 bases). Trimming removed 8 bases from V and 8 bases from J, with 15 bases in between. This CDR3 is 13 amino acids long. CDR1 is LNHDA and CDR2 is SQIVND in the germline V gene (reference sequence).